This T cell receptor (beta chain) was found in a study of read filtering for tumor transcriptome and immune sequencing. Across the whole study: R-ISS stage counts were eight or nine for I, roughly 15 for II, about 7 for III.

This clonotype was seen many times. The library was built from 400 to 500 ng RNA with molecular barcoded adaptors for alpha/delta and beta/gamma chains. TCRdb analysed the reads with MiXCR anew, one entry per CDR3 protein. Seen here are over 50,000 distinct CDR3 sequences, nearly 20% observed once, and the top ten hold around 15%. CDR1 MDHEN and CDR2 SYDVKM come from the germline V gene. V lost 3 bases, J lost 2 bases, and 11 bases lay in between. The CDR3 is made up of 14 amino acids. The TCR comes from a donor aged 40 or older with multiple myeloma. Sample: a population of CD138-negative cells sorted from bone marrow. The gene calls are TRBV28 and TRBJ2-7; a possible D gene is TRBD1 (6 bases). Here the CDR3 reads CASSLKGHTYEQYF. CDR3 coding DNA: TGTGCCAGCAGTTTGAAGGGACATACCTACGAGCAGTACTTC.